The 2 T cell receptor beta chains below were found in one sample sequenced in a study of blood T cell repertoires in COVID-19 (TCRdb year 2020). Libraries were built with the immunoSEQ multiplex PCR assay. TCRdb took over this immuneACCESS table, retaining in-frame rearrangements with V and J assigned. Such tables are incomplete; in checked studies, under half of the missing clones stem from an unresolved V gene, and the remainder is unexplained. The sample table lists approximately 280,000 clones, around 84% of them with a count of one. The ten largest clonotypes hold 4.5% to 6% of the sample. The sample consisted of PBMCs or T cells enriched from blood (not recorded which). The receptors here all came from a man aged 35 to 55 who had been exposed to COVID-19.

This chain links TRBV4-1 with TRBJ2-1; 12 bases fit TRBD2. With V trimmed by 4 bases and J by 6 bases, 4 bases remained unmatched. From germline, CDR1 is MGHRA and CDR2 YSYEKL. CDR3 length: 15 residues. This CDR3 reads CASSPGLAGFNEQFF. The CDR3, as DNA: TGCGCCAGCAGCCCGGGACTAGCGGGTTTCAATGAGCAGTTCTTC.

The chain is built from TRBV2 and TRBJ1-1; possible D gene TRBD1, 5 bases. The CDR3 spans 11 residues. Germline V gene lookup returns CDR1 SNHLY and CDR2 FYNNEI. Trimming took 10 bases from V and 3 from J, leaving 9 bases between them. In DNA, the CDR3 is TGTGCCACCGGGGGGGACACTGAAGCTTTCTTT. Its protein product is CATGGDTEAFF. Full variable domain (remainder filled in from reference TRBV2 and TRBJ1-1): EPEVTQTPSHQVTQMGQEVILRCVPISNHLYFYWYRQILGQKVEFLVSFYNNEISEKSEIFDDQFSVERPDGSNFTLKIRSTKLEDSAMYFCATGGDTEAFFGQGTRLTVV.